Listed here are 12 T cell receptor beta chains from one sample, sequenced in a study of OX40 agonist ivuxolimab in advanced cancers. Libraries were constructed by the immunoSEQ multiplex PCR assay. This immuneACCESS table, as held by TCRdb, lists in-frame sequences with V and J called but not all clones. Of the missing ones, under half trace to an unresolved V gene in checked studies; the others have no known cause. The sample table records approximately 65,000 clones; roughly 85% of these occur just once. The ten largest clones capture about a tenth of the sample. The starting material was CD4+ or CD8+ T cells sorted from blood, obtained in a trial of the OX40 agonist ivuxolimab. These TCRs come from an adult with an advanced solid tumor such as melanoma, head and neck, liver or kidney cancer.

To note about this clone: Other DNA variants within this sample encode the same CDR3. CDR3 region: CASSTGGTEAFF. CDR3 coding DNA: TGTGCCAGCAGTACAGGGGGCACTGAAGCTTTCTTT. The rearrangement uses TRBV28 and TRBJ1-1, with TRBD1 matching 8 bases. The germline V gene has CDR1 MDHEN and CDR2 SYDVKM. Germline trimming cut 5 bases from V and 4 bases from J; bases unmatched to any gene: 0. This CDR3 contains 12 residues.

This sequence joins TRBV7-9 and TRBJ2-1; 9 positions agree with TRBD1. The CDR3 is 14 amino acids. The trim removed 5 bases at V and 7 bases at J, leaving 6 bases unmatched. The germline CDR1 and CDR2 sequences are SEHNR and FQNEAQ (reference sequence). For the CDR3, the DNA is TGTGCCAGCAGCGACAGGGGGGCAATTAATGAGCAGTTCTTC. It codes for CASSDRGAINEQFF. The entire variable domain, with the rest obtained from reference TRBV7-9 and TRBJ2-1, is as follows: DTGVSQNPRHKITKRGQNVTFRCDPISEHNRLYWYRQTLGQGPEFLTYFQNEAQLEKSRLLSDRFSAERPKGSFSTLEIQRTEQGDSAMYLCASSDRGAINEQFFGPGTRLTVL.

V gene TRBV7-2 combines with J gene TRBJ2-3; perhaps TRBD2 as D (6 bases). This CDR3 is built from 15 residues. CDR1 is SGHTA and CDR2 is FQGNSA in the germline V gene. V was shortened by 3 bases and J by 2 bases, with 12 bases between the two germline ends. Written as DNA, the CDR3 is TGTGCCAGCAGCTTCCCGGGACTTAACACAGATACGCAGTATTTT. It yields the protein CASSFPGLNTDTQYF. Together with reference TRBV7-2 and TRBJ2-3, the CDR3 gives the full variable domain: GAGVSQSPSNKVTEKGKDVELRCDPISGHTALYWYRQSLGQGLEFLIYFQGNSAPDKSGLPSDRFSAERTGGSVSTLTIQRTQQEDSAVYLCASSFPGLNTDTQYFGPGTRLTVL.

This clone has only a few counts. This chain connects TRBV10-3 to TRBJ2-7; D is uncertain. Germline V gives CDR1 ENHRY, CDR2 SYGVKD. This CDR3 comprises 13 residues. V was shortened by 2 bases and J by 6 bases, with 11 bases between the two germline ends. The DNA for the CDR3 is TGTGCCATCAGTGAGGAGGCGGTTTTCGAGCAGTACGTC. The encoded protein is CAISEEAVFEQYV.

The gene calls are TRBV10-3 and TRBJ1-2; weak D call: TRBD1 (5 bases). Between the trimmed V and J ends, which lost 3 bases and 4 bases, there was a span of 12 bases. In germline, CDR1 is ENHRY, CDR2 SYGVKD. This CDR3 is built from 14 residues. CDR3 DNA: TGTGCCATCAGTGACGGAGGGGCTCCCTATGGCTACACCTTC. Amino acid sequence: CAISDGGAPYGYTF.

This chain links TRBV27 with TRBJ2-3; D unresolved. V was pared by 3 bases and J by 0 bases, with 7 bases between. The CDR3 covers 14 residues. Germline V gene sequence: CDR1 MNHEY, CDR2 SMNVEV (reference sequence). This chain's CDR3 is CASSLMPSTDTQYF. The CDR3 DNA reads TGTGCCAGCAGTTTGATGCCCAGCACAGATACGCAGTATTTT.

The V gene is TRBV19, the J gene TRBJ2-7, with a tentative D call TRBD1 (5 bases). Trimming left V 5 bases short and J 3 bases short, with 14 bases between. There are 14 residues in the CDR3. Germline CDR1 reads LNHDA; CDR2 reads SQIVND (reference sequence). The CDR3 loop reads CASSDGTGDYEQYF. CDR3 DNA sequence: TGTGCCAGTAGTGATGGTACAGGCGACTACGAGCAGTACTTC.

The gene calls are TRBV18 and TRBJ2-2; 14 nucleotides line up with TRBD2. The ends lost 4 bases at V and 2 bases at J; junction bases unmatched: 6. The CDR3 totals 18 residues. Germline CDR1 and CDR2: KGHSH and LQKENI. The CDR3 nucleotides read TGTGCCAGCTCACAGGGACTAGCGGGAGTTCCTAACACCGGGGAGCTGTTTTTT. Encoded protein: CASSQGLAGVPNTGELFF.

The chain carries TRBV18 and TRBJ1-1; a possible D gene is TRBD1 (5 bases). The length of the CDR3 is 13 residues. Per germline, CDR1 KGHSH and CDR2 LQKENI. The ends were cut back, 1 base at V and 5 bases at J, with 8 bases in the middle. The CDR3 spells CASSPLRGTEAFF. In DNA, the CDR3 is TGTGCCAGCTCACCACTTCGGGGGACTGAAGCTTTCTTT. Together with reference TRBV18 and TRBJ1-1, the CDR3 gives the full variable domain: NAGVMQNPRHLVRRRGQEARLRCSPMKGHSHVYWYRQLPEEGLKFMVYLQKENIIDESGMPKERFSAEFPKEGPSILRIQQVVRGDSAAYFCASSPLRGTEAFFGQGTRLTVV.

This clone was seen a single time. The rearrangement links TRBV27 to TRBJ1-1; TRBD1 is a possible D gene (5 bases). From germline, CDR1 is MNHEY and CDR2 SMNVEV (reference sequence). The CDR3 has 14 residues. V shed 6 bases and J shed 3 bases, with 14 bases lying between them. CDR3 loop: CASSSIGADTEAFF. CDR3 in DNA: TGTGCCAGCAGCTCAATAGGGGCGGACACTGAAGCTTTCTTT.

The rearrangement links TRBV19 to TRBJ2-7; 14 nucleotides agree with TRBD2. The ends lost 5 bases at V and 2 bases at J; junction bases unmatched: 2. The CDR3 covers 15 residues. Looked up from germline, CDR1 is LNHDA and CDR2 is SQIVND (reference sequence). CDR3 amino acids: CASSPTSGGAYEQYV. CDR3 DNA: TGTGCCAGTAGTCCGACTAGCGGGGGGGCCTACGAGCAGTACGTC.

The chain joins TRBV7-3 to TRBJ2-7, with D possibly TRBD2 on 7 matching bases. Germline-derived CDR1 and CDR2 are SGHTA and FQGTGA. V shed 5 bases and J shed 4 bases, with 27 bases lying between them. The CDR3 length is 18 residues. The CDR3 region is CASSRKGGGRELVYEQYV. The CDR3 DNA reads TGTGCCAGCAGCCGAAAGGGCGGGGGCCGGGAGTTAGTATACGAGCAGTACGTC.